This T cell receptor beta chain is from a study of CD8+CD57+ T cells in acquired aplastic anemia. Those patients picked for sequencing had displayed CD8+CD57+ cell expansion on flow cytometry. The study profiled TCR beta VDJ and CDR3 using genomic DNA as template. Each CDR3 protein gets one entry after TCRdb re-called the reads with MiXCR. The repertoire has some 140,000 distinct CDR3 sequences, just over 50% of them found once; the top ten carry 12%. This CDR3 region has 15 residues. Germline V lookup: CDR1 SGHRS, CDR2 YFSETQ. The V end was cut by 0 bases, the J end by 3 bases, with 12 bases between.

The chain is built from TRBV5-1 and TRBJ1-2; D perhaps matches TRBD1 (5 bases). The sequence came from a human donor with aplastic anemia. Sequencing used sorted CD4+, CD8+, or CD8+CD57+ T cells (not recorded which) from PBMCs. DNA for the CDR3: TGCGCCAGCAGCTTGGCTGGGACCGGAGACTATGGCTACACCTTC. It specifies CASSLAGTGDYGYTF.